This entry describes one TCR beta chain. The sample is drawn from a study of control samples from healthy donors and cancer patients. Sequenced by immunoSEQ multiplex PCR; TCRdb stores in-frame clones only, minus some. Among fewer than 95,000 clones listed, just under 85% were seen once. The V gene lost 1 base and the J gene lost 2 bases, with 16 bases spanning the gap. Germline V lookup: CDR1 LGHNA, CDR2 YNFKEQ. The CDR3 totals 17 residues. V and J are TRBV4-2 and TRBJ2-3; no definite D call. The TCR was taken from a man aged 25-45 years in good health. The specimen sequenced was blood. In DNA form, the CDR3 reads TGTGCCAGCAGCCAAGTTTCCAAAGTCGTTTACACAGATACGCAGTATTTT. Translation gives CASSQVSKVVYTDTQYF.